This T cell receptor (beta chain) was captured by sequencing in a study of OX40 agonist ivuxolimab in advanced cancers. Overall study: Earlier treatment with anti-PD-1, anti-PD-L1 or anti-CTLA-4 was permitted, and around 36% had received some.

The CDR3 covers 13 residues. Trimming stripped 7 bases from V and 3 bases from J, with 11 bases between. Germline CDR1 LNHDA, CDR2 SQIVND (reference sequence). A history of autoimmune disease or systemic immunosuppression excluded patients. Sequencing was performed with immunoSEQ multiplex PCR; in TCRdb, only in-frame clones are kept and a portion is missing. The sample has some 80,000 clones, 80% to 95% seen once. This clonotype was sampled from an adult with an advanced solid tumor such as melanoma, head and neck, liver or kidney cancer. V gene TRBV19 combines with J gene TRBJ2-3, with D possibly being TRBD2 (7 bases). Here the sequenced sample was CD4+ or CD8+ T cells sorted from blood, taken in a trial of the OX40 agonist ivuxolimab. The CDR3 loop is CASNGGRTDTQYF. In nucleotides, the CDR3 is TGTGCCAGTAACGGGGGGCGGACAGATACGCAGTATTTT.